The 4 T cell receptor beta chains reported below all come from one sample, sequenced in a study of beta chain features in type 1 diabetes. Study-wide points: Among patients with Type 1 diabetes, TCRB CDR3s were moderately but significantly shorter in every one of the four CD4+ subsets.

These TCRs' antigens remain unknown. The sequenced template was cDNA made from the entire isolated RNA. Only in-frame clones appear in the TCRdb table, and some are missing; sequencing was by immunoSEQ multiplex PCR. The sample lists roughly 290,000 clones; approximately 15% were seen once. Sequencing was done on a sample of naive CD4+ T cells from blood. These receptors all come from a man between 18 and 35 years old with type 1 diabetes.

In this sample, this clone turned up a few times. V usage is TRBV7-9 and J usage is TRBJ1-6, with D possibly TRBD1 on 6 matching bases. The V and J ends lost 6 bases and 5 bases respectively, with 11 bases between them. The CDR3 has 14 residues. The germline V gene has CDR1 SEHNR and CDR2 FQNEAQ (reference sequence). CDR3 protein: CASRPGQNNSPLHF. The CDR3 coding sequence is TGTGCCAGCAGACCCGGACAGAATAATTCACCCCTCCACTTT.

V usage is TRBV30 and J usage is TRBJ2-1; D is undetermined. Looked up from germline, CDR1 is GTSNPN and CDR2 is SVGIG (reference sequence). V was shortened by 2 bases and J by 8 bases, with 4 bases between the two germline ends. This CDR3 is built from 10 residues. CDR3 residues: CAWSIDEQFF. The CDR3 DNA is TGTGCCTGGAGTATAGATGAGCAGTTCTTC.

The CDR3 DNA reads as TGTGCCAGCAGCGAGGGGGTTTTACGGAATGAGCAGTTCTTC. Residues: CASSEGVLRNEQFF. The chain joins TRBV21-1 to TRBJ2-1; TRBD1 is the table's D call and was not checked against the DNA. TRBV21-1 is shown as a pseudogene. The CDR3 spans 14 residues.

The chain combines TRBV27 with TRBJ2-5, with D possibly matching TRBD1 (6 bases). Germline CDR1 MNHEY, CDR2 SMNVEV (reference sequence). The germline V and J ends were trimmed by 5 bases and 2 bases, with 15 bases remaining between them. This CDR3 is 15 amino acids long. As DNA, the CDR3 is TGTGCCAGCAGTCTACGGGACAAGAGACAAGAGACCCAGTACTTC. This encodes CASSLRDKRQETQYF.